These T cell receptor beta chains were read from a single sample in a study of T-cell reconstitution after alpha-beta-depleted transplantation in children. TCRdb ran MiXCR on the PCR reads and lists one entry per CDR3 protein. The data contain over 150,000 distinct CDR3 sequences, 6% to 7% of them singletons. The sample in question was PBMCs from the stem cell graft donor, obtained from the stem cell graft. All receptors come from a human donor who donated a stem cell graft to a child with Wiskott-Aldrich syndrome. Each CDR3 is given with its conserved first and last residue. A D gene is named only where the DNA matches it firmly. Expanded clones are given a class, and other clones once, few, many or no size at all.

CDR3,DNA,J,size,D,length,V
CASSPGTPQETQYF,TGTGCCAGCAGCCCGGGGACACCCCAAGAGACCCAGTACTTC,TRBJ2-5,few,-,14,TRBV5-5
CASSPGSWSETQYF,TGTGCCAGCTCACCAGGGAGTTGGTCTGAGACCCAGTACTTC,TRBJ2-5,few,-,14,TRBV18
CASSTGTSVYNEQFF,TGTGCCAGCAGCACCGGGACTAGCGTTTACAATGAGCAGTTCTTC,TRBJ2-1,many,TRBD2,15,TRBV7-2
CASSLLTPGLGYSNQPQHF,TGTGCCAGCAGTTTGCTAACTCCGGGACTCGGATATAGCAATCAGCCCCAGCATTTT,TRBJ1-5,many,-,19,TRBV27
CSALGTYNEQFF,TGCAGTGCCTTGGGGACCTACAATGAGCAGTTCTTC,TRBJ2-1,many,-,12,TRBV20-1
CASQQGTGELFF,TGTGCCAGCCAACAGGGTACCGGGGAGCTGTTTTTT,TRBJ2-2,many,-,12,TRBV7-9
CSALPGQYNSPLHF,TGCAGTGCTCTACCGGGACAGTATAATTCACCCCTCCACTTT,TRBJ1-6,many,TRBD1,14,TRBV20-1
CASSLMEGPETQYF,TGTGCCAGCAGTTTAATGGAGGGCCCAGAGACCCAGTACTTC,TRBJ2-5,many,-,14,TRBV12-3/TRBV12-4
CASSSLRGKGTDTQYF,TGTGCCAGCAGCTCGCTGAGGGGGAAAGGCACAGATACGCAGTATTTT,TRBJ2-3,few,-,16,TRBV11-2
CSAAASGEAFF,TGCAGTGCAGCCGCTTCGGGCGAAGCTTTCTTT,TRBJ1-1,many,-,11,TRBV20-1
CASSVDWQNRNIQYF,TGTGCCAGCAGCGTAGATTGGCAGAATAGAAACATTCAGTACTTC,TRBJ2-4,many,-,15,TRBV9
CSARVAGSSYNSPLHF,TGCAGTGCTAGAGTAGCGGGGAGCTCCTATAATTCACCCCTCCACTTT,TRBJ1-6,-,-,16,TRBV20-1
CASSDRGIRGWGPQHF,TGTGCCAGCAGTGACAGGGGGATCAGAGGCTGGGGGCCCCAGCATTTT,TRBJ1-5,-,TRBD1,16,TRBV12-3/TRBV12-4
CASSRGASGGTYEQYF,TGTGCCAGTAGTAGGGGAGCTAGCGGGGGAACCTACGAGCAGTACTTC,TRBJ2-7,many,TRBD2,16,TRBV19
CASSIGTAQETQYF,TGTGCCAGCAGCATAGGGACTGCGCAAGAGACCCAGTACTTC,TRBJ2-5,few,-,14,TRBV7-8
CASSLARGNTDTQYF,TGCGCCAGCAGCTTGGCCAGGGGCAACACAGATACGCAGTATTTT,TRBJ2-3,many,-,15,TRBV5-1
CSARDPGTAIGETQYF,TGCAGTGCTAGAGATCCCGGGACAGCCATAGGGGAGACCCAGTACTTC,TRBJ2-5,many,TRBD1,16,TRBV20-1
CASSPLSGDSYNEQFF,TGTGCCAGCAGCCCCCTTTCAGGGGACTCCTACAATGAGCAGTTCTTC,TRBJ2-1,many,-,16,TRBV7-9
CASSLGIQGAEYGYTF,TGTGCCAGCAGCCTAGGAATACAGGGGGCTGAATATGGCTACACCTTC,TRBJ1-2,many,TRBD1,16,TRBV7-2
CAISRNTEAFF,TGTGCCATCAGTAGGAACACTGAAGCTTTCTTT,TRBJ1-1,many,-,11,TRBV10-3
CASSAITGDSSYEQYF,TGTGCCAGCAGTGCCATAACCGGGGACAGCTCCTACGAGCAGTACTTC,TRBJ2-7,many,TRBD1,16,TRBV25-1
CATSRDPGGPNTGELFF,TGTGCCACCAGCAGAGATCCTGGGGGACCGAACACCGGGGAGCTGTTTTTT,TRBJ2-2,many,-,17,TRBV15
CASSQEGDFTGELFF,TGTGCCAGCAGCCAAGAAGGGGATTTCACCGGGGAGCTGTTTTTT,TRBJ2-2,-,-,15,TRBV4-2
CASSLEGTGGFQPQHF,TGCGCCAGCAGCTTGGAAGGGACAGGGGGCTTTCAGCCCCAGCATTTT,TRBJ1-5,few,TRBD1,16,TRBV5-1
CASSSLQGARRTGELFF,TGTGCCAGCAGTTCCCTACAGGGGGCACGGAGAACCGGGGAGCTGTTTTTT,TRBJ2-2,many,TRBD1,17,TRBV12-3/TRBV12-4
CSARMGSRGTEAFF,TGCAGTGCTAGGATGGGGTCCCGAGGGACTGAAGCTTTCTTT,TRBJ1-1,many,-,14,TRBV20-1
CASSLRLAGGPYEQFF,TGTGCCAGCAGTTTAAGACTAGCGGGAGGGCCCTATGAGCAGTTCTTC,TRBJ2-1,many,TRBD2,16,TRBV12-3/TRBV12-4
CSARRGVQETQYF,TGCAGTGCTAGAAGGGGGGTACAAGAGACCCAGTACTTC,TRBJ2-5,many,-,13,TRBV20-1
CASSLGDNFDEKLFF,TGCGCCAGCAGCTTGGGGGACAACTTTGATGAAAAACTGTTTTTT,TRBJ1-4,many,-,15,TRBV5-1
CASSLVGTDGEKLFF,TGCGCCAGCAGCTTGGTTGGGACCGATGGGGAAAAACTGTTTTTT,TRBJ1-4,many,-,15,TRBV5-1
CASSQWGTTPGRENTEAFF,TGTGCCAGCAGCCAATGGGGCACCACACCGGGACGGGAGAACACTGAAGCTTTCTTT,TRBJ1-1,-,-,19,TRBV4-2
CASSYRGRGTGNTIYF,TGTGCCAGCAGCTACAGAGGTCGCGGAACTGGAAACACCATATATTTT,TRBJ1-3,few,-,16,TRBV7-9
CASSGAGANQPQHF,TGTGCCAGCAGTGGTGCCGGGGCCAATCAGCCCCAGCATTTT,TRBJ1-5,many,-,14,TRBV12-3/TRBV12-4
CASVGSPSGDEQFF,TGTGCCAGCGTCGGCAGCCCCAGTGGGGATGAGCAGTTCTTC,TRBJ2-1,-,-,14,TRBV28
CASSPGREETQYF,TGTGCCAGCTCACCAGGCAGGGAAGAGACCCAGTACTTC,TRBJ2-5,many,-,13,TRBV18
CASSGLGEFRETQYF,TGTGCCAGCAGTGGCCTTGGAGAGTTTCGAGAGACCCAGTACTTC,TRBJ2-5,-,-,15,TRBV2
CASSFPARTEAFF,TGTGCCAGCAGCTTCCCGGCCAGGACTGAAGCTTTCTTT,TRBJ1-1,-,-,13,TRBV7-8
CASSRDSPIYNEQFF,TGTGCCAGCAGCCGGGACAGCCCAATCTACAATGAGCAGTTCTTC,TRBJ2-1,many,TRBD1,15,TRBV7-9
CASSLSQITDTQYF,TGTGCCAGCAGCTTAAGCCAGATAACAGATACGCAGTATTTT,TRBJ2-3,few,-,14,TRBV7-9
CASSLQGNMDNEQFF,TGCGCCAGCAGCTTACAGGGTAATATGGACAATGAGCAGTTCTTC,TRBJ2-1,many,-,15,TRBV5-1
CSASRQGQPQHF,TGCAGTGCTAGCCGACAGGGGCAGCCCCAGCATTTT,TRBJ1-5,many,TRBD1,12,TRBV20-1
CASSPLGALFYNEQFF,TGTGCCAGCTCACCGCTGGGGGCCTTGTTCTACAATGAGCAGTTCTTC,TRBJ2-1,few,-,16,TRBV18
CAWSVPAGIYEQYF,TGTGCCTGGAGTGTACCAGCGGGGATCTACGAGCAGTACTTC,TRBJ2-7,few,TRBD2,14,TRBV30
CASSWGGELSSYEQYF,TGTGCCAGCAGCTGGGGGGGGGAGTTAAGCTCCTACGAGCAGTACTTC,TRBJ2-7,few,TRBD2,16,TRBV11-2
CASSQDWTNSYNEQFF,TGTGCCAGCAGCCAAGATTGGACGAACTCCTACAATGAGCAGTTCTTC,TRBJ2-1,few,-,16,TRBV14
CASSEGGTSPFSGNTIYF,TGTGCCAGCAGCGAAGGGGGCACGAGCCCTTTCTCTGGAAACACCATATATTTT,TRBJ1-3,-,TRBD1,18,TRBV7-8
CASSLVEGPTDTQYF,TGTGCCAGCAGCTTAGTTGAGGGACCCACAGATACGCAGTATTTT,TRBJ2-3,many,-,15,TRBV7-2
CASSPTGGANTGELFF,TGTGCCAGCAGTCCGACAGGGGGCGCGAACACCGGGGAGCTGTTTTTT,TRBJ2-2,many,TRBD1,16,TRBV12-3/TRBV12-4
CASSINEGSDEQYF,TGTGCCAGCAGCATAAATGAAGGGTCAGACGAGCAGTACTTC,TRBJ2-7,many,-,14,TRBV21-1
CASSSSGSNSPTQYF,TGCGCCAGCAGTTCTAGCGGGAGTAACAGTCCGACCCAGTACTTC,TRBJ2-5,-,TRBD2,15,TRBV5-1
CSVAGGVNTGELFF,TGCAGCGTTGCTGGAGGGGTCAACACCGGGGAGCTGTTTTTT,TRBJ2-2,many,-,14,TRBV29-1
CASSHKPRGFEKLFF,TGTGCCAGCAGCCACAAGCCGCGGGGGTTTGAAAAACTGTTTTTT,TRBJ1-4,-,-,15,TRBV3-1
CASSYAWTSGGYNEQFF,TGTGCCAGCAGTTACGCTTGGACTAGCGGGGGTTACAATGAGCAGTTCTTC,TRBJ2-1,many,TRBD2,17,TRBV6-5
CASSLAGRGITEAFF,TGCGCCAGCAGCTTGGCAGGGAGAGGCATCACTGAAGCTTTCTTT,TRBJ1-1,-,-,15,TRBV5-1
CASSRKQSAGANVLTF,TGTGCCAGCTCACGTAAACAAAGCGCTGGGGCCAACGTCCTGACTTTC,TRBJ2-6,many,-,16,TRBV18
CATSDRTGTQETQYF,TGTGCCACCAGTGACCGGACAGGAACCCAAGAGACCCAGTACTTC,TRBJ2-5,few,TRBD1,15,TRBV24-1
CASSLQGGEQYF,TGTGCCAGCAGCTTACAGGGAGGCGAGCAGTACTTC,TRBJ2-7,many,-,12,TRBV27
CASRMNTEAFF,TGTGCCAGCAGGATGAACACTGAAGCTTTCTTT,TRBJ1-1,many,-,11,TRBV28